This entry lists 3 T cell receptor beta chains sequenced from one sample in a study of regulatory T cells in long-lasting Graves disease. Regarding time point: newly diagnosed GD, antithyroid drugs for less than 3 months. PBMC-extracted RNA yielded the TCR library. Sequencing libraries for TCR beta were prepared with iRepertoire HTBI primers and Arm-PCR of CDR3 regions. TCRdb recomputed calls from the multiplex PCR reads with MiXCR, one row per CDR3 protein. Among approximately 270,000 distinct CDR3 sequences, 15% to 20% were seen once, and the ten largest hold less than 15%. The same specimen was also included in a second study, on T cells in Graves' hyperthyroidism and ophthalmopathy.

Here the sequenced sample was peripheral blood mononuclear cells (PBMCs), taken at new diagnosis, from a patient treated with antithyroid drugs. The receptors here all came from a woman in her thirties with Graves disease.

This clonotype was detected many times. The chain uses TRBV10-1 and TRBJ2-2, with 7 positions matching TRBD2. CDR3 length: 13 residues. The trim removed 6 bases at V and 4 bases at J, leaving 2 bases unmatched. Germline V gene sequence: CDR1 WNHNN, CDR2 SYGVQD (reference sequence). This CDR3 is CASRGGSTGELFF. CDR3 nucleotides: TGCGCCAGCAGGGGGGGGAGCACCGGGGAGCTGTTTTTT.

The CDR3 here is CASGVTVFEQFF. CDR3 bases: TGTGCTAGTGGAGTGACAGTTTTCGAGCAGTTCTTC. The rearrangement joins TRBV12-5 to TRBJ2-1, with a possible D match to TRBD1 (5 bases). This CDR3 comprises 12 residues. Germline-derived CDR1 and CDR2 are LGHNT and FRNRAP. Trimming took off 6 bases at V and 10 bases at J, with 13 bases between the two ends.

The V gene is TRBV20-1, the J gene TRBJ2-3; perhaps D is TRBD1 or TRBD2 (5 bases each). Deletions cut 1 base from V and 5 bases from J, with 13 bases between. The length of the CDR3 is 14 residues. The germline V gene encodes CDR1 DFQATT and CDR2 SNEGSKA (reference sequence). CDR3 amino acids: CSARASMRGDTQYF. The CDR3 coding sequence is TGCAGTGCTAGAGCCTCAATGAGGGGAGATACGCAGTATTTT.